The clone carrying this T cell receptor beta chain was counted a few times. Its specificity is unknown. Germline V gene lookup returns CDR1 SEHNR and CDR2 FQNEAQ (reference sequence). The CDR3 covers 13 residues. The V end lost 5 bases, the J end lost 8 bases, and 12 bases lay between the germline ends. This specimen comes from a study of identical twins. Study-level points and caveats: The more abundant beta clonotypes in cord blood had fewer insertions, and memory repertoires did not show this.

TCRdb re-called the 5' RACE reads with MiXCR, one entry per CDR3 protein. The sample has around 230,000 distinct CDR3 sequences; around 10% are singletons. The gene calls are TRBV7-9 and TRBJ1-4; D is unclear. This TCR came from a woman between 18 and 29 years old in good health. Sequencing input: memory (CD45RO+) T cells sorted from blood. CDR3 protein: CASSQGWVEKLFF. In DNA, the CDR3 is TGTGCCAGCAGCCAAGGCTGGGTCGAAAAACTGTTTTTT.